The 26 T cell receptor beta chains listed next were all sequenced from one sample in a study of metastatic and nonmetastatic thyroid tumors. Thyroid surgery was performed in patients who had received no treatment beforehand. TCRdb used MiXCR to call clones anew from the PCR reads. The sample lists around 61,000 clones, less than 30% occurring once. The sample taken for sequencing was blood. All receptors come from a female donor with papillary thyroid cancer or a benign thyroid nodule (not recorded which). Some clones in this sample may be carry-over from other donors' samples.

This clone has more than one count but fewer than ten. V gene TRBV28 combines with J gene TRBJ2-7, with 13 bases matching TRBD2. The CDR3 has 14 residues. V dropped 9 bases and J dropped 0; count of bases not matched to a gene: 2. Germline assignment: CDR1 MDHEN and CDR2 SYDVKM. This CDR3 is CASTSGRASYEQYF. DNA of the CDR3: TGTGCCAGTACTAGCGGGAGGGCCTCCTACGAGCAGTACTTC.

The chain has TRBV12-3 or TRBV12-4 and TRBJ2-3; 13 nucleotides align to TRBD2. This CDR3 comprises 16 residues. Trimming cost V 5 bases and J 1 base; bases outside gene matches: 3. CDR3 sequence (DNA): TGTGCCAGCAGTGGAGGGACTAGCGGGGGCACAGATACGCAGTATTTT. Its protein product is CASSGGTSGGTDTQYF.

This clone was detected many times. The rearrangement joins TRBV6-5 to TRBJ1-6, with D hard to call. Trimming took 0 bases from V and 6 from J, leaving 12 bases between them. CDR3 length: 16 residues. Germline assignment: CDR1 MNHEY and CDR2 SVGAGI. CDR3 nucleotides: TGTGCCAGCAGTTACTCGGTGACGGGTTCTAATTCACCCCTCCACTTT. Translation gives CASSYSVTGSNSPLHF.

Comment on this clone: One end of the junction fails to match germline, which may point to a read error. The genes are TRBV5-1 and TRBJ2-1, with 9 nucleotides matching TRBD2. From germline, CDR1 is SGHRS and CDR2 YFSETQ. CDR3 length: 17 amino acids. CDR3 amino acids: CTSSPTQRGVSYNEQFF. In nucleotides, the CDR3 is TGCACCAGCAGCCCCACTCAGCGGGGGGTCTCCTACAATGAGCAGTTCTTC.

This clone was seen a few times. CDR3 sequence (DNA): TGTGCCAGCAGGACAGGGAGAGCGGAGGAAAAACTGTTTTTT. Translating gives CASRTGRAEEKLFF. The chain carries TRBV6-1 and TRBJ1-4; the match to TRBD1 covers 7 bases. CDR1 is MNHNS, CDR2 SASEGT, per germline. The CDR3 has 14 residues. J was trimmed by 8 bases and V by 6 bases; bases with no gene match: 9.

The count of this clone is one. The rearrangement uses TRBV18 and TRBJ2-1; perhaps TRBD1 as D (7 bases). V was pared by 3 bases and J by 10 bases, with 13 bases between. This CDR3 has 13 residues. Germline V gene sequence: CDR1 KGHSH, CDR2 LQKENI. The CDR3 DNA reads TGTGCCAGCTCACCGAGCAGGGGGGCCGAGCAGTTCTTC. This encodes CASSPSRGAEQFF.

The CDR3 loop reads CASSSTGGAVNEQFF. The CDR3 DNA reads TGTGCCAGCAGTTCCACAGGGGGCGCTGTCAATGAGCAGTTCTTC. The chain recombines TRBV6-5 with TRBJ2-1; TRBD1 matches at 9 bases. This CDR3 is built from 15 residues. V shed 4 bases and J 6 bases; nucleotides not matched to a gene: 7. Per germline, CDR1 MNHEY and CDR2 SVGAGI.

This clone appeared a few times. The V call is TRBV6-1, the J call TRBJ2-2; 12 bases are a match to TRBD2. There are 15 residues in the CDR3. The ends lost 7 bases at V and 5 bases at J; junction bases unmatched: 5. Germline V gene lookup returns CDR1 MNHNS and CDR2 SASEGT. The CDR3 is CASTGLAGRTGELFF. CDR3 DNA sequence: TGTGCCAGCACCGGACTAGCGGGACGGACCGGGGAGCTGTTTTTT.

This clone has more than one count but fewer than ten. V gene TRBV4-1 combines with J gene TRBJ1-2; 7 bases are a match to TRBD1. The CDR3 loop spans 15 amino acids. Germline V gene lookup returns CDR1 MGHRA and CDR2 YSYEKL. V trimming: 1 base; J trimming: 4 bases; junction bases outside the gene matches: 6. The CDR3 loop is CASSQVTGSVYGYTF. The CDR3, as DNA: TGCGCCAGCAGCCAAGTGACAGGGAGCGTCTATGGCTACACCTTC.

In this sample, this clone turned up many times. V usage is TRBV24-1 and J usage is TRBJ1-1; D remains unclear. CDR3 length: 13 amino acids. Germline-derived CDR1 and CDR2 are KGHDR and SFDVKD. The V end was cut by 5 bases, the J end by 7 bases, with 13 bases between. The DNA for the CDR3 is TGTGCCACCAGTGCTTACGGAATAGATGAAGCTTTCTTT. This encodes CATSAYGIDEAFF.

This chain uses TRBV19 with TRBJ2-2, with D hard to call. V was cut by 4 bases and J by 0 bases, with 6 bases left in between. Germline-derived CDR1 and CDR2 are LNHDA and SQIVND (reference sequence). There are 14 residues in the CDR3. CDR3 residues: CASSNNPNTGELFF. DNA of the CDR3: TGTGCCAGTAGTAATAATCCGAACACCGGGGAGCTGTTTTTT. Complete variable domain (other parts from reference TRBV19 and TRBJ2-2): DGGITQSPKYLFRKEGQNVTLSCEQNLNHDAMYWYRQDPGQGLRLIYYSQIVNDFQKGDIAEGYSVSREKKESFPLTVTSAQKNPTAFYLCASSNNPNTGELFFGEGSRLTVL.

V usage is TRBV3-1 and J usage is TRBJ1-4; D is ambiguous. Germline CDR1 LGHDT, CDR2 YNNKEL (reference sequence). The CDR3 runs 16 residues. The V end lost 4 bases, the J end lost 7 bases, and 19 bases lay between the germline ends. The CDR3 DNA reads as TGTGCCAGCAGCCCGCCAGGAGGAGGGCGGGGTGAAAAACTGTTTTTT. Amino acid sequence: CASSPPGGGRGEKLFF. Combining the CDR3 with reference TRBV3-1 and TRBJ1-4 gives the whole variable domain DTAVSQTPKYLVTQMGNDKSIKCEQNLGHDTMYWYKQDSKKFLKIMFSYNNKELIINETVPNRFSPKSPDKAHLNLHINSLELGDSAVYFCASSPPGGGRGEKLFFGSGTQLSVL.

As to this clone: A read error is likely, as this CDR3 ends without the conserved phenylalanine or tryptophan. It is unclear where the CDR3 begins or ends on the DNA, so no DNA is shown, and the CDR3 is as TCRdb lists it. The rearrangement links TRBV6-2 or TRBV6-3 to TRBJ1-2; TRBD1 is the table's D call and was not checked against the DNA. Per the germline V gene, CDR1 is MNHEY and CDR2 is SVGEGT. From its first to its last residue, the CDR3 has 15 amino acids. The CDR3 sequence: CASSGGPGGDDGSTY.

The chain carries TRBV5-1 and TRBJ2-1; D remains unclear. CDR3 length equals 13 residues. V lost 2 bases to trimming and J lost 2 bases, with 5 bases between them. Germline V gives CDR1 SGHRS, CDR2 YFSETQ. CDR3 protein: CASSFAAYNEQFF. The DNA for the CDR3 is TGCGCCAGCAGCTTTGCGGCCTACAATGAGCAGTTCTTC.

The chain joins TRBV24-1 to TRBJ2-7, with D perhaps TRBD1 (6 bases). Trimming removed 9 bases at V and 7 bases at J, with 15 bases between. The CDR3 loop spans 12 amino acids. The germline gives CDR1 KGHDR, CDR2 SFDVKD. In DNA form, the CDR3 reads TGTGCCACCCATGAGGACAGCGGAGAGCAGTACTTC. Protein: CATHEDSGEQYF.

The chain couples TRBV18 to TRBJ2-3; D remains ambiguous. Trimming shortened V by 0 bases and J by 3 bases, and 4 bases separated the two germline ends. Looked up from germline, CDR1 is KGHSH and CDR2 is LQKENI. The CDR3 extends over 13 amino acids. This CDR3 is CASSPPSTDTQYF. Written as DNA, the CDR3 is TGTGCCAGCTCACCACCTTCGACAGATACGCAGTATTTT.

This chain uses TRBV20-1 with TRBJ2-1; D gene uncertain. The CDR3 length is 14 residues. Trimming removed 5 bases from V and 0 bases from J, with 11 bases in between. CDR1 is DFQATT, CDR2 SNEGSKA, per germline (reference sequence). The CDR3: CSASDRSSYNEQFF. CDR3 in DNA: TGCAGTGCTTCAGACCGAAGCTCCTACAATGAGCAGTTCTTC.

V usage is TRBV19 and J usage is TRBJ2-5, with unresolved D. Looked up from germline, CDR1 is LNHDA and CDR2 is SQIVND (reference sequence). This CDR3 is built from 13 residues. Trimming pared 6 bases from V and 1 base from J, leaving 9 bases between. The CDR3 region is CASSAGLQETQYF. Here the CDR3 DNA reads TGTGCCAGTAGCGCCGGGCTCCAAGAGACCCAGTACTTC.

Notes on this clone: A read error may account for a junction end that differs from germline. This sample includes further DNA sequences coding for the same CDR3. The chain carries TRBV28 and TRBJ2-7; D not certain. Looked up from germline, CDR1 is MDHEN and CDR2 is SYDVKM. This CDR3 spans 11 amino acids. The chain's CDR3 is CASRTTYEQYF. In nucleotides, the CDR3 is TGTGCCAGCAGGACCACCTATGAGCAGTACTTC.

This chain uses TRBV5-1 with TRBJ2-3; D remains unclear. CDR1 and CDR2 (germline): SGHRS, YFSETQ. This CDR3 has 12 amino acids. The V end was cut by 5 bases, the J end by 4 bases, with 8 bases between. The CDR3 nucleotides read TGCGCCAGCAGAAGGTGGGCAGATACGCAGTATTTT. Protein sequence: CASRRWADTQYF.

Relative to its sample, this clone is medium-sized (0.01 to 0.1%). The chain combines TRBV7-3 with TRBJ2-3; perhaps TRBD2 as D (6 bases). Deletions cut 1 base from V and 0 bases from J, with 11 bases between. Germline assignment: CDR1 SGHTA and CDR2 FQGTGA. The CDR3 runs to 16 residues. This chain's CDR3 is CASSLIVGTSTDTQYF. The CDR3 DNA is TGTGCCAGCAGCTTAATCGTCGGGACTAGCACAGATACGCAGTATTTT.

There are a few counts of this clone. J is TRBJ2-2 and V is TRBV28, with D maybe TRBD1 (5 bases). V was shortened by 2 bases and J by 7 bases, with 11 bases between the two germline ends. This CDR3 spans 14 amino acids. Germline V gene data show CDR1 as MDHEN and CDR2 as SYDVKM. CDR3 DNA sequence: TGTGCCAGCAGTTTAACTGGGGCAGGCGGGGAGCTGTTTTTT. Protein: CASSLTGAGGELFF.

This clone was seen more than once but under ten times. The CDR3 DNA is TGTGCCAGCAGCCCGGGACAGGGTGGCCGGCCCCTCCACTTT. Translating gives CASSPGQGGRPLHF. The chain has TRBV2 and TRBJ1-6; 9 positions match TRBD1. The germline gives CDR1 SNHLY, CDR2 FYNNEI. The CDR3 sequence is 14 residues long. Trimming took 6 bases from V and 13 from J; bases not matched to a gene: 10.

This rearrangement joins TRBV3-1 to TRBJ1-2; maybe TRBD1 (6 bases). This CDR3 is 13 amino acids long. Deletions cut 3 bases from V and 8 bases from J, with 13 bases between. Looked up from germline, CDR1 is LGHDT and CDR2 is YNNKEL (reference sequence). CDR3 sequence: CASSQRQVGGYTF. The DNA of the CDR3 is TGTGCCAGCAGCCAGCGACAGGTTGGGGGCTACACCTTC.

In its sample, this clone was seen many times. CDR3 protein: CSAQPLAGGVEDEQFF. The DNA of the CDR3 is TGCAGTGCTCAACCCTTAGCGGGAGGGGTAGAGGATGAGCAGTTCTTC. The chain combines TRBV20-1 with TRBJ2-1; TRBD2 aligns across 11 bases. The V and J ends lost 5 bases and 8 bases, in that order; junction bases with no gene match: 14. From germline, CDR1 is DFQATT and CDR2 SNEGSKA (reference sequence). This CDR3 has 16 amino acids.

The CDR3 reads CASRNSYRGGTSNEQFF. The CDR3, as DNA: TGTGCCAGCAGAAACTCGTACAGGGGGGGGACTAGCAATGAGCAGTTCTTC. The chain is built from TRBV6-6 and TRBJ2-1, with D perhaps being TRBD1 or TRBD2 (8 bases each). Per germline, CDR1 MNHNY and CDR2 SVGAGI (reference sequence). The CDR3 contains 17 residues. Trimming took off 6 bases at V and 6 bases at J, with 24 bases between the two ends.